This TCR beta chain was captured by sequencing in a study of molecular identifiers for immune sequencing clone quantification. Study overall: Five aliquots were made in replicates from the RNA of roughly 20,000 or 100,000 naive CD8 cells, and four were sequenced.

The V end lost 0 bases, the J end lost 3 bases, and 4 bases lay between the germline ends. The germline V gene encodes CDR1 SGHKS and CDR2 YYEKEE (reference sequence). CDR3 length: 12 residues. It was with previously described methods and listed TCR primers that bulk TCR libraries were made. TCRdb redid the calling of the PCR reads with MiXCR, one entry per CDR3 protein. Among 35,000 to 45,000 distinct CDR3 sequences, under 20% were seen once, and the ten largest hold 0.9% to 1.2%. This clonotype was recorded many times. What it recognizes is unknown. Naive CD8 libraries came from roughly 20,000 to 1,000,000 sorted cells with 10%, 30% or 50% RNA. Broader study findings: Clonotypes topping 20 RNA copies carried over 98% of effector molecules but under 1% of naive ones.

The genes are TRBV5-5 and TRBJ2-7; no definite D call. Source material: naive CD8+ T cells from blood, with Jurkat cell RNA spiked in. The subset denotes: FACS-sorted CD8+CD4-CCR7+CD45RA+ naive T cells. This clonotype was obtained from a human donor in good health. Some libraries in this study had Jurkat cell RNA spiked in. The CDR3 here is CASSLEIYEQYF. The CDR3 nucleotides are TGTGCCAGCAGCTTGGAGATCTACGAGCAGTACTTC.